Below, 10 T cell receptor beta chains from the same sample are listed, as sequenced in a study of blood T cell repertoires in COVID-19. The method was immunoSEQ multiplex PCR; TCRdb's version includes in-frame clones alone and lacks a portion of them. Of 180,000 or so clones detected, 88% appear once; the ten largest clones hold 1.5% to 2%. The specimen sequenced was peripheral blood. All receptors derive from a man younger than 35 with active or convalescent COVID-19.

This sequence joins TRBV11-2 and TRBJ1-2, with D unclear. This CDR3 has 13 residues. V was cut by 2 bases and J by 5 bases, with 9 bases left in between. In germline, CDR1 is SGHAT, CDR2 FQNNGV. This CDR3 reads CASSLFQTYGYTF. Written as DNA, the CDR3 is TGTGCCAGCAGCTTATTCCAGACTTATGGCTACACCTTC.

This clone occurred once. The genes are TRBV19 and TRBJ2-5; 10 nucleotides line up with TRBD1. The J segment lost 4 bases and the V segment lost 4 bases, leaving 3 bases of the junction unmatched. The germline gives CDR1 LNHDA, CDR2 SQIVND (reference sequence). The length of the CDR3 is 14 residues. This chain's CDR3 is CASSTTGGVETQYF. The CDR3 coding sequence is TGTGCCAGTAGTACGACAGGGGGCGTAGAGACCCAGTACTTC.

This chain links TRBV21-1 with TRBJ2-7; TRBD2, the table's D call, lacks a check against the DNA. TRBV21-1 is flagged as a pseudogene. This CDR3 is built from 19 residues. CDR3 in DNA: TGTGCCAGCAGCCTCCATGGGGGTGCTAGCGGGAGCCCCTCCTACGAGCAGTACTTC. It specifies CASSLHGGASGSPSYEQYF.

The rearrangement uses TRBV4-1 and TRBJ2-1; TRBD1 matches 9 bases. With V trimmed by 4 bases and J by 4 bases, 5 bases remained unmatched. The CDR3 totals 15 residues. Germline CDR1 and CDR2: MGHRA and YSYEKL. The CDR3 DNA is TGCGCCAGCAGCCTTACAGGGGGCTTATACAATGAGCAGTTCTTC. Translated: CASSLTGGLYNEQFF.

This clone has only a few counts. The gene calls are TRBV7-2 and TRBJ1-1; possibly TRBD1 for D (5 bases). The CDR3 is 14 amino acids. Trimming left V 1 base short and J 4 bases short, with 10 bases between. CDR1 and CDR2 from the germline V gene are SGHTA and FQGNSA. DNA of the CDR3: TGTGCCAGCAGCTTAGGGGGGGGGAGCACTGAAGCTTTCTTT. This gives the protein CASSLGGGSTEAFF.

In nucleotides, the CDR3 is TGTGCCACCCAACAGGGGGCTACCACTGAAGCTTTCTTT. Protein sequence: CATQQGATTEAFF. The chain couples TRBV10-3 to TRBJ1-1; 9 nucleotides align to TRBD1. Germline lookup yields CDR1 ENHRY and CDR2 SYGVKD. V was clipped by 10 bases and J by 4 bases; unmatched bases: 7. The CDR3 length is 13 residues.

The chain joins TRBV5-1 to TRBJ2-2, with 7 nucleotides matching TRBD2. The CDR3 contains 19 residues. The J segment lost 6 bases and the V segment lost 1 base, leaving 18 bases of the junction unmatched. Germline V gene sequence: CDR1 SGHRS, CDR2 YFSETQ. CDR3 DNA sequence: TGCGCCAGCAGCTTGAATATCCCCTCGGCGGGGCGGGGGTCCGGGGAGCTGTTTTTT. Translated: CASSLNIPSAGRGSGELFF.

The V and J genes are TRBV4-2 and TRBJ1-2, with a weak D call TRBD1 (5 bases). CDR1 LGHNA and CDR2 YNFKEQ come from the germline V gene. The CDR3 is made up of 15 amino acids. Trimming took off 0 bases at V and 1 base at J, with 9 bases between the two ends. CDR3 loop: CASSQETANNYGYTF. CDR3 in DNA: TGTGCCAGCAGCCAAGAGACAGCCAATAACTATGGCTACACCTTC.

This clone has more than one count but fewer than ten. This chain connects TRBV19 to TRBJ1-2; unclear D gene. Trimming stripped 6 bases from V and 0 bases from J, with 11 bases between. CDR1 and CDR2 (germline): LNHDA, SQIVND (reference sequence). The CDR3 is 14 amino acids. CDR3 DNA: TGTGCCAGTAGCCAAGCCCTTTCTAACTATGGCTACACCTTC. Residues: CASSQALSNYGYTF.

The CDR3 reads CASSSDTGTGGYNEQFF. The CDR3 DNA reads TGTGCCAGCAGCTCAGATACCGGGACAGGGGGATACAATGAGCAGTTCTTC. The chain uses TRBV13 and TRBJ2-1, with 11 bases that match TRBD1. After removal of 4 bases from V and 4 bases from J, the junction contained 9 bases not matched to a gene. Germline V gives CDR1 PRHDT, CDR2 FYEKMQ (reference sequence). This CDR3 is 17 amino acids long.